The 32 T cell receptor beta chains below all came from one sample that was sequenced in a study of cytomegalovirus exposure and HLA in healthy donors. This PCR relied on a set of 60 Vbeta primers and 13 Jbeta primers. Only in-frame clones appear in the TCRdb table, and some are missing; sequencing was by immunoSEQ multiplex PCR. The table lists under 150,000 clones, about 79% of them singletons. Sequencing was done on a sample of PBMCs. Receptors originate from a woman in her late teens or twenties in good health and CMV-seronegative.

V is TRBV11-3 and J is TRBJ1-2, with 7 positions matching TRBD1. The CDR3 has 13 residues. V shed 5 bases, J shed 8 bases, and the junction held 8 bases outside the gene matches. The V gene's germline CDR1 is SGHNT and CDR2 YENEEA. The DNA for the CDR3 is TGTGCCAGCAGCCCCGACAGGGTAAAAGGCTACACCTTC. This encodes CASSPDRVKGYTF.

This clone has only one observation. This chain uses TRBV7-9 with TRBJ1-5; D not certain. The V end lost 1 base, the J end lost 7 bases, and 11 bases lay between the germline ends. The CDR3 runs to 14 residues. Germline lookup yields CDR1 SEHNR and CDR2 FQNEAQ (reference sequence). The CDR3 sequence: CASSLDQGRQPQHF. The CDR3 nucleotides are TGTGCCAGCAGCTTAGATCAAGGGAGGCAGCCCCAGCATTTT. Full variable domain (remainder filled in from reference TRBV7-9 and TRBJ1-5): DTGVSQNPRHKITKRGQNVTFRCDPISEHNRLYWYRQTLGQGPEFLTYFQNEAQLEKSRLLSDRFSAERPKGSFSTLEIQRTEQGDSAMYLCASSLDQGRQPQHFGDGTRLSIL.

The chain combines TRBV7-9 with TRBJ2-3; no definite D call. The CDR3 runs 16 residues. Trimming left V 5 bases short and J 2 bases short, with 17 bases between. The germline V gene has CDR1 SEHNR and CDR2 FQNEAQ (reference sequence). CDR3 sequence: CASSRALAESTDTQYF. The CDR3 nucleotides are TGTGCCAGCAGCCGAGCGTTGGCGGAATCCACAGATACGCAGTATTTT.

The sample holds a few counts of this clone. V and J are TRBV6-6 and TRBJ1-1, with 7 bases that match TRBD1. Germline V gene sequence: CDR1 MNHNY, CDR2 SVGAGI (reference sequence). CDR3 size: 11 residues. Trimming removed 11 bases from V and 11 bases from J; junction bases left unmatched: 11. The CDR3 reads CAAHNRGGAFF. CDR3 coding DNA: TGTGCCGCTCATAACAGGGGCGGCGCTTTCTTT.

This clone was picked up one time. The genes are TRBV19 and TRBJ2-1; 14 bases fit TRBD2. J gave up 8 bases and V 11 bases, and 11 bases lay outside the gene matches. Per the germline V gene, CDR1 is LNHDA and CDR2 is SQIVND (reference sequence). The CDR3 spans 15 residues. The CDR3 DNA is TGTGCCTCGAAGGGACTAGCGGGAGATAGGGATGAGCAGTTCTTC. It translates to CASKGLAGDRDEQFF.

This clone turned up a few times. V gene TRBV6-1 combines with J gene TRBJ1-1, with TRBD1 identical over 7 bases. V was clipped by 2 bases and J by 0 bases; unmatched bases: 3. The CDR3 has 15 amino acids. Germline V lookup: CDR1 MNHNS, CDR2 SASEGT. This chain's CDR3 is CASSEMGQLNTEAFF. DNA of the CDR3: TGTGCCAGCAGTGAAATGGGACAGTTGAACACTGAAGCTTTCTTT.

The chain employs TRBV7-9 and TRBJ1-4; D is uncertain. Germline values: CDR1 SEHNR, CDR2 FQNEAQ (reference sequence). This CDR3 spans 14 amino acids. The ends were cut back, 3 bases at V and 6 bases at J, with 11 bases in the middle. CDR3 DNA: TGTGCCAGCAGCTTGATATTCCGGGATGAAAAACTGTTTTTT. Translating it yields CASSLIFRDEKLFF.

The genes are TRBV28 and TRBJ2-5; 7 positions agree with TRBD2. Germline V CDR1 and CDR2: MDHEN, SYDVKM. CDR3 length equals 13 residues. The J segment lost 4 bases and the V segment lost 3 bases, leaving 2 bases of the junction unmatched. The CDR3 bases are TGTGCCAGCAGTTTCGGGGGGACAGAGACCCAGTACTTC. This translates into CASSFGGTETQYF.

This rearrangement joins TRBV6-6 to TRBJ1-1; perhaps TRBD1 as D (6 bases). The V gene's germline CDR1 is MNHNY and CDR2 SVGAGI (reference sequence). The CDR3 loop spans 14 amino acids. Between the trimmed V and J ends, which lost 4 bases and 4 bases, there was a span of 13 bases. The CDR3 sequence is CASSLQGLGTEAFF. The CDR3 DNA sequence: TGTGCCAGCAGTTTACAGGGTTTGGGCACTGAAGCTTTCTTT.

The chain has TRBV9 and TRBJ2-2, with TRBD2 as a possible D gene (5 bases). CDR1 is SGDLS and CDR2 is YYNGEE in the germline V gene. The CDR3 is 16 residues long. V was shortened by 5 bases and J by 2 bases, with 16 bases between the two germline ends. The DNA for the CDR3 is TGTGCCAGCAGGGCCCCGCCCGAGGGCAACACCGGGGAGCTGTTTTTT. Translation: CASRAPPEGNTGELFF.

The rearrangement links TRBV6-1 to TRBJ2-7, with D perhaps matching TRBD1 (6 bases). This CDR3 has 13 amino acids. Germline values: CDR1 MNHNS, CDR2 SASEGT. V gave up 5 bases and J gave up 4 bases, with 12 bases separating them. DNA of the CDR3: TGTGCCAGCAGTTCCCCGGACAGTTACGAGCAGTACTTC. Its translation: CASSSPDSYEQYF.

This clone was seen a few times. The chain carries TRBV6-5 and TRBJ1-1; D call uncertain. There are 12 residues in the CDR3. CDR1 and CDR2 (germline): MNHEY, SVGAGI. Trimming pared 9 bases from V and 8 bases from J, leaving 16 bases between. CDR3 sequence: CASIGVNKEAFF. The CDR3 DNA reads TGTGCCAGTATCGGGGTTAACAAGGAAGCTTTCTTT.

The table lists this clone with a few counts. The rearrangement uses TRBV23-1 and TRBJ1-5, with D unclear. TRBV23-1 is filed as an ORF, its function uncertain. CDR3 size: 14 residues. With 3 bases removed from V and 3 bases from J, the gap between germline ends came to 9 bases. CDR3 sequence (DNA): TGCGCCAGCAGTCATAACAGAGACAATCAGCCCCAGCATTTT. Residues: CASSHNRDNQPQHF.

DNA for the CDR3: TGTGCCAGCCTACCCCTCCCGCGGGTGTCCGGGGAGCTGTTTTTT. This codes for CASLPLPRVSGELFF. The rearrangement uses TRBV6-1 and TRBJ2-2; D is possibly TRBD2 (5 bases). The V gene's germline CDR1 is MNHNS and CDR2 SASEGT. The CDR3 totals 15 residues. V was pared by 8 bases and J by 6 bases, with 19 bases between.

This clone was recorded once. The J gene is TRBJ2-2, the V gene TRBV9, with D unresolved. Per the germline V gene, CDR1 is SGDLS and CDR2 is YYNGEE. The length of the CDR3 is 18 residues. Trimming removed 0 bases from V and 4 bases from J, with 19 bases in between. This CDR3 reads CASSVETPLRRSTGELFF. CDR3 coding DNA: TGTGCCAGCAGCGTAGAAACTCCCTTGCGCCGGAGCACCGGGGAGCTGTTTTTT.

The CDR3 reads CASSHVKGQVGDTRTGELFF. DNA for the CDR3: TGTGCCAGCAGCCACGTTAAGGGCCAGGTGGGAGACACAAGGACCGGGGAGCTGTTTTTT. The chain carries TRBV4-2 and TRBJ2-2; D might be TRBD2 (5 bases). V lost 3 bases to trimming and J lost 5 bases, with 28 bases between them. The CDR3 length is 20 residues. Germline assignment: CDR1 LGHNA and CDR2 YNFKEQ.

This clone occurred once. The V gene is TRBV28, the J gene TRBJ1-1; D is unresolved. V was shortened by 4 bases and J by 8 bases, with 8 bases between the two germline ends. The CDR3 is 11 residues long. CDR1 MDHEN and CDR2 SYDVKM come from the germline V gene. DNA for the CDR3: TGTGCCAGCAGTTCCGGGTTGGAAGCTTTCTTT. The encoded protein is CASSSGLEAFF.

V gene TRBV12-2 combines with J gene TRBJ2-7; no check of the table's D call, TRBD1, against the DNA was made. TRBV12-2 is noted as a pseudogene. The CDR3 sequence is 12 residues long. The DNA for the CDR3 is TGTGCAAGTCGTCGGACAGTCTACGAGCAGTACGTC. Translating gives CASRRTVYEQYV.

The V call is TRBV11-2, the J call TRBJ2-6; D is unclear. V was trimmed by 1 base and J by 2 bases, leaving 9 bases between them. This CDR3 is 16 amino acids long. Germline V gene data show CDR1 as SGHAT and CDR2 as FQNNGV. The CDR3 loop reads CASSLGRGAGANVLTF. DNA for the CDR3: TGTGCCAGCAGCTTAGGACGAGGTGCTGGGGCCAACGTCCTGACTTTC. The variable domain in full, completed from reference TRBV11-2 and TRBJ2-6, reads EAGVAQSPRYKIIEKRQSVAFWCNPISGHATLYWYQQILGQGPKLLIQFQNNGVVDDSQLPKDRFSAERLKGVDSTLKIQPAKLEDSAVYLCASSLGRGAGANVLTFGAGSRLTVL.

The CDR3 reads CASSFRDRSYNEQFF. As DNA, the CDR3 is TGTGCCAGCAGCTTCCGGGACAGGAGTTACAATGAGCAGTTCTTC. The chain couples TRBV9 to TRBJ2-1; 8 bases align to TRBD1. With 4 bases clipped from V and 4 bases from J, the junction kept 7 bases outside the gene matches. The CDR3 contains 15 residues. CDR1 and CDR2 (germline): SGDLS, YYNGEE.

This sequence joins TRBV7-9 and TRBJ2-1; the match to TRBD2 covers 7 bases. The V and J ends lost 5 bases and 12 bases, in that order; junction bases with no gene match: 7. CDR1 SEHNR and CDR2 FQNEAQ come from the germline V gene (reference sequence). The length of the CDR3 is 12 residues. The CDR3 DNA is TGTGCCAGCAGCACCCGGGGGGATTTGCAGTTCTTC. As protein: CASSTRGDLQFF.

V gene TRBV19 combines with J gene TRBJ1-4; D is ambiguous. Germline loops: CDR1 LNHDA, CDR2 SQIVND (reference sequence). V was shortened by 5 bases and J by 1 base, with 11 bases between the two germline ends. The length of the CDR3 is 15 residues. The CDR3 region has the DNA TGTGCCAGTAGTCCCGGTCATAAAACTAATGAAAAACTGTTTTTT. This sequence encodes CASSPGHKTNEKLFF.

The chain joins TRBV18 to TRBJ2-1, with 9 bases identical to TRBD2. The V and J ends lost 5 bases and 7 bases, in that order; junction bases with no gene match: 9. The CDR3 loop spans 15 amino acids. Germline loops: CDR1 KGHSH, CDR2 LQKENI. The CDR3 DNA reads TGTGCCAGCTCAATTGAGCTAGCGGGACGGAATGAGCAGTTCTTC. It translates to CASSIELAGRNEQFF.

The rearrangement joins TRBV6-1 to TRBJ2-1, with TRBD2 identical over 8 bases. Germline V gene data show CDR1 as MNHNS and CDR2 as SASEGT. V was clipped by 7 bases and J by 4 bases; unmatched bases: 9. This CDR3 is built from 15 residues. The DNA of the CDR3 is TGTGCCAGCATGGGGGAGCGGGAGCTGTACAATGAGCAGTTCTTC. It specifies CASMGERELYNEQFF.

This clone was found a few times. This chain connects TRBV4-3 to TRBJ2-2; 8 nucleotides line up with TRBD1. The CDR3 has 16 amino acids. Germline CDR1 and CDR2: LGHNA and YSLEER. V was pared by 2 bases and J by 2 bases, with 4 bases of the junction left unmatched. The CDR3 nucleotides read TGCGCCAGCAGCCAATTGACAGGGGTTAACACCGGGGAGCTGTTTTTT. Translated, it gives CASSQLTGVNTGELFF.

This chain connects TRBV7-2 to TRBJ1-2; perhaps TRBD1 as D (5 bases). This CDR3 comprises 14 residues. The V end lost 5 bases, the J end lost 6 bases, and 16 bases lay between the germline ends. CDR1 is SGHTA, CDR2 FQGNSA, per germline. The CDR3 here is CASSPRGEGNGYTF. CDR3 nucleotide sequence: TGTGCCAGCAGCCCCCGGGGGGAGGGGAATGGCTACACCTTC.

This chain links TRBV5-4 with TRBJ1-4, with 10 bases that match TRBD1. CDR1 is SGHNT, CDR2 YYREEE, per germline (reference sequence). The CDR3 length is 15 residues. Trimming removed 4 bases from V and 8 bases from J; junction bases left unmatched: 8. CDR3 sequence: CASSAGTGDREKLFF. The CDR3 coding sequence is TGTGCCAGCAGCGCCGGGACAGGGGATAGGGAAAAACTGTTTTTT.

The CDR3 DNA follows: TGTGCCAGCAGCCCTCGACAGGACGGAGAGCAGTACTTC. This translates into CASSPRQDGEQYF. This chain joins TRBV7-6 and TRBJ2-7; TRBD1 might be the D (6 bases). Germline CDR1 is SGHVS and CDR2 is FNYEAQ. This CDR3 contains 13 residues. V was shortened by 5 bases and J by 7 bases, with 15 bases between the two germline ends.

The V call is TRBV10-1, the J call TRBJ1-3, with 9 bases fitting TRBD1. V dropped 9 bases and J dropped 7; count of bases not matched to a gene: 1. Per germline, CDR1 WNHNN and CDR2 SYGVQD (reference sequence). The length of the CDR3 is 11 residues. The CDR3 sequence is CASGQGNTIYF. The DNA for the CDR3 is TGCGCCAGTGGACAGGGGAACACCATATATTTT.

Concerning this clone itself: One end of the junction is discordant with germline, which a read error may explain. The rearrangement uses TRBV9 and TRBJ2-3; D gene unclear. The CDR3 sequence is 13 residues long. Germline CDR1 reads SGDLS; CDR2 reads YYNGEE. The CDR3 coding sequence is TGTGCCAACAGCACCCGGGGCACAGATACGCAGTATTTT. Amino acid sequence: CANSTRGTDTQYF.

The chain has TRBV10-3 and TRBJ1-5; 7 positions agree with TRBD1. The CDR3 length is 14 residues. In germline, CDR1 is ENHRY, CDR2 SYGVKD. V lost 6 bases to trimming and J lost 5 bases; unmatched junction nucleotides: 7. The CDR3 sequence: CAIRLDRLYQPQHF. The CDR3 DNA follows: TGTGCCATCAGATTGGACAGGTTGTATCAGCCCCAGCATTTT.

As to this clone: Additional DNA sequences in this sample encode the identical CDR3. V is TRBV4-1 and J is TRBJ1-1, with a weak D call TRBD1 (5 bases). CDR1 is MGHRA, CDR2 YSYEKL, per germline. Trimming took 1 base from V and 0 from J, leaving 6 bases between them. The CDR3 covers 14 residues. DNA of the CDR3: TGCGCCAGCAGCCAAGGACAGATGAACACTGAAGCTTTCTTT. It yields the protein CASSQGQMNTEAFF.